One and the same sample provided the 30 T cell receptor beta chains below, sequenced in a study of shared clonotypes between healthy human individuals. CD45RO-negative CD8 cells positively selected for CCR7 made up the naive population, which excluded terminally differentiated effector memory CD45RA+ cells. This table comes from immunoSEQ multiplex PCR, and its TCRdb copy is limited to in-frame clones, with some not included. The sample lists some 2 million clones; approximately 94% were seen once. Input material: naive CD8+ T cells sorted from blood. The source is a man between 18 and 35 years old in good health.

The rearrangement joins TRBV14 to TRBJ2-5; unclear D gene. With 1 base removed from V and 2 bases from J, the gap between germline ends came to 11 bases. The V gene's germline CDR1 is SGHDN and CDR2 FVKESK. The length of the CDR3 is 15 residues. This CDR3 is CASSQAHKQQETQYF. The DNA of the CDR3 is TGTGCCAGCAGCCAAGCCCACAAACAGCAAGAGACCCAGTACTTC.

The chain recombines TRBV7-9 with TRBJ1-4; 7 bases fit TRBD1. This CDR3 has 13 residues. V shed 5 bases, J shed 8 bases, and the junction held 5 bases outside the gene matches. Germline assignment: CDR1 SEHNR and CDR2 FQNEAQ (reference sequence). The CDR3, as DNA: TGTGCCAGCAGCCAAACAGGGGTGGAAAAACTGTTTTTT. Protein sequence: CASSQTGVEKLFF.

This clone showed up just once. The V gene is TRBV9, the J gene TRBJ2-3; TRBD1 aligns across 8 bases. The germline V gene encodes CDR1 SGDLS and CDR2 YYNGEE. V shed 4 bases, J shed 2 bases, and the junction held 6 bases outside the gene matches. The CDR3 covers 15 residues. CDR3 sequence: CASSFRGRATDTQYF. The CDR3 bases are TGTGCCAGCAGCTTCAGGGGGCGGGCCACAGATACGCAGTATTTT.

This chain links TRBV7-9 with TRBJ1-4; the D gene is possibly TRBD1 (5 bases). Germline V gives CDR1 SEHNR, CDR2 FQNEAQ (reference sequence). Trimming took 3 bases from V and 2 from J, leaving 16 bases between them. The CDR3 spans 17 residues. The CDR3 nucleotides read TGTGCCAGCAGCTTCAGCTCATCGGGACGGACTAATGAAAAACTGTTTTTT. This sequence encodes CASSFSSSGRTNEKLFF.

This clone was seen just once. Here the CDR3 DNA reads TGTGCCAGCAGTTACCGGGACTCAACTAATGAAAAACTGTTTTTT. Translated, it gives CASSYRDSTNEKLFF. V gene TRBV6-5 combines with J gene TRBJ1-4, with D possibly being TRBD1 (5 bases). In germline, CDR1 is MNHEY, CDR2 SVGAGI. Trimming shortened V by 2 bases and J by 0 bases, and 7 bases separated the two germline ends. The CDR3 covers 15 residues.

V is TRBV29-1 and J is TRBJ1-1; D gene ambiguous. Germline loops: CDR1 SQVTM, CDR2 ANQGSEA. The CDR3 totals 10 residues. V lost 1 base and J 11 bases, leaving 8 bases between the germline ends. The CDR3 region is CSVEVGVAFF. CDR3 in DNA: TGCAGCGTTGAAGTTGGGGTTGCTTTCTTT. Based on the CDR3 plus reference TRBV29-1 and TRBJ1-1, the full variable domain is SAVISQKPSRDICQRGTSLTIQCQVDSQVTMMFWYRQQPGQSLTLIATANQGSEATYESGFVIDKFPISRPNLTFSTLTVSNMSPEDSSIYLCSVEVGVAFFGQGTRLTVV.

The J gene is TRBJ2-1, the V gene TRBV6-5; D unclear. Trimming left V 3 bases short and J 13 bases short, with 13 bases between. CDR3 size: 12 residues. CDR1 is MNHEY, CDR2 SVGAGI, per germline. CDR3 nucleotide sequence: TGTGCCAGCAGTTATCCGGACCTGAACCAGTTCTTC. Encoded protein: CASSYPDLNQFF.

V and J are TRBV5-4 and TRBJ2-7; 10 bases align to TRBD1. CDR1 is SGHNT, CDR2 YYREEE, per germline (reference sequence). The V and J ends lost 4 bases and 4 bases, in that order; junction bases with no gene match: 5. The CDR3 contains 14 residues. The CDR3 protein is CASSQGQGLYEQYF. The CDR3 nucleotides read TGTGCCAGCAGCCAGGGACAGGGGTTGTACGAGCAGTACTTC.

The J gene is TRBJ1-2, the V gene TRBV18; D is possibly TRBD1 (5 bases). V lost 3 bases to trimming and J lost 6 bases, with 20 bases between them. The V gene's germline CDR1 is KGHSH and CDR2 LQKENI. The CDR3 runs 16 residues. The CDR3 DNA reads as TGTGCCAGCTCACCTGGGGACGGACTAGGGATTCATGGCTACACCTTC. It specifies CASSPGDGLGIHGYTF.

The chain carries TRBV7-8 and TRBJ2-1, with D possibly matching TRBD2 (6 bases). The CDR3 has 15 amino acids. Germline assignment: CDR1 SGHVS and CDR2 FQNEAQ. Trimming removed 4 bases from V and 10 bases from J, with 20 bases in between. The CDR3 here is CASSSLQALGGEQFF. The CDR3 DNA reads TGTGCCAGCAGCTCTCTGCAGGCGCTTGGGGGGGAGCAGTTCTTC.

This clone was seen just once. The rearrangement uses TRBV4-3 and TRBJ1-2; D is perhaps TRBD1 (5 bases). From germline, CDR1 is LGHNA and CDR2 YSLEER. The CDR3 is made up of 14 amino acids. Trimming cost V 1 base and J 6 bases, with 12 bases left between them. The CDR3 bases are TGCGCCAGCAGCCAAGTGGGGACCGCGAATGGCTACACCTTC. This translates into CASSQVGTANGYTF.

The CDR3 nucleotides are TGTGCCAGCAGCTTGTTTAGCTTCTCTGGGGCCAACGTCCTGACTTTC. Protein sequence: CASSLFSFSGANVLTF. This rearrangement joins TRBV5-6 to TRBJ2-6, with unresolved D. Trimming cost V 1 base and J 0 bases, with 8 bases left between them. CDR1 SGHDT and CDR2 YYEEEE come from the germline V gene. The CDR3 is 16 residues long.

The chain uses TRBV5-6 and TRBJ2-1, with 10 bases that match TRBD1. Germline CDR1 SGHDT, CDR2 YYEEEE. The CDR3 has 15 amino acids. V lost 4 bases, J lost 8 bases, and 9 bases stayed unmatched. The CDR3 region is CASSIPGQGIDEQFF. The DNA of the CDR3 is TGTGCCAGCAGCATACCGGGACAGGGGATCGATGAGCAGTTCTTC.

V and J are TRBV12-1 and TRBJ2-7; no DNA check was done on the table's D call, TRBD1. TRBV12-1 is a pseudogene segment. This CDR3 region has 14 residues. The CDR3 sequence is CASSVGQSGAEQYF. The DNA for the CDR3 is TGTGCCAGCAGCGTGGGACAGAGTGGAGCCGAGCAGTACTTC.

This clone has a single count. The same CDR3 can be traced to other DNA sequences in this sample. The V call is TRBV10-2, the J call TRBJ1-5, with 8 bases identical to TRBD1. Germline V gene data show CDR1 as WSHSY and CDR2 as SAAADI. This CDR3 is 15 amino acids long. Trimming at V came to 0 bases and at J to 2 bases, leaving 0 bases not matched to a gene. CDR3 DNA: TGCGCCAGCAGTGAGTCGACAGGGGGCAATCAGCCCCAGCATTTT. This codes for CASSESTGGNQPQHF.

This chain uses TRBV6-5 with TRBJ2-7, with D perhaps TRBD2 (6 bases). This CDR3 is 13 amino acids long. Germline-derived CDR1 and CDR2 are MNHEY and SVGAGI. V lost 5 bases, J lost 2 bases, and 10 bases lay in between. CDR3 residues: CASSVGEAYEQYF. DNA for the CDR3: TGTGCCAGCAGTGTCGGGGAGGCCTACGAGCAGTACTTC.

This chain uses TRBV19 with TRBJ2-7, with D tentatively TRBD2 (5 bases). V was cut by 6 bases and J by 5 bases, with 14 bases left in between. The CDR3 extends over 13 amino acids. Germline-derived CDR1 and CDR2 are LNHDA and SQIVND (reference sequence). CDR3 residues: CASSLEPGNEQYF. CDR3 bases: TGTGCCAGTAGCCTCGAACCGGGGAACGAGCAGTACTTC.

V usage is TRBV11-2 and J usage is TRBJ2-7; no reliable D call. The V gene's germline CDR1 is SGHAT and CDR2 FQNNGV. Trimming left V 1 base short and J 5 bases short, with 6 bases between. The length of the CDR3 is 12 residues. The CDR3 sequence is CASSLVINEQYF. CDR3 in DNA: TGTGCCAGCAGCTTAGTCATCAACGAGCAGTACTTC.

The chain couples TRBV7-9 to TRBJ1-2; 7 nucleotides line up with TRBD1. Germline V gene data show CDR1 as SEHNR and CDR2 as FQNEAQ (reference sequence). CDR3 length: 16 amino acids. V was clipped by 2 bases and J by 1 base; unmatched bases: 7. CDR3 amino acids: CASSLMAGTDNYGYTF. CDR3 sequence (DNA): TGTGCCAGCAGCTTAATGGCCGGGACAGATAACTATGGCTACACCTTC.

The chain couples TRBV5-5 to TRBJ2-1, with 8 bases lining up with TRBD2. Trimming at V came to 4 bases and at J to 3 bases, leaving 6 bases not matched to a gene. CDR1 is SGHKS, CDR2 YYEKEE, per germline (reference sequence). This CDR3 region has 15 residues. In DNA form, the CDR3 reads TGTGCCAGCAGCGATAGCGGGAACCTCTACAATGAGCAGTTCTTC. This gives the protein CASSDSGNLYNEQFF.

The chain couples TRBV7-9 to TRBJ2-3; D not resolved. The length of the CDR3 is 15 residues. Germline lookup yields CDR1 SEHNR and CDR2 FQNEAQ (reference sequence). The V end lost 3 bases, the J end lost 2 bases, and 12 bases lay between the germline ends. The CDR3 protein is CASSFDAPDTDTQYF. The CDR3 bases are TGTGCCAGCAGCTTCGACGCGCCCGACACAGATACGCAGTATTTT.

This chain joins TRBV6-6 and TRBJ2-5; TRBD2 agrees at 10 bases. The CDR3 sequence is 14 residues long. With V trimmed by 5 bases and J by 4 bases, 4 bases remained unmatched. Germline CDR1 reads MNHNY; CDR2 reads SVGAGI (reference sequence). As DNA, the CDR3 is TGTGCCAGCAGTAGCGGGAGGGCCGGAGAGACCCAGTACTTC. It yields the protein CASSSGRAGETQYF.

CDR3 in DNA: TGTGCCAGCAGCCAAGAAGGGGTCGGGAAGGGGGCGGCGGGCTACACCTTC. This translates into CASSQEGVGKGAAGYTF. The chain combines TRBV4-2 with TRBJ1-2; 7 positions agree with TRBD1. Germline lookup yields CDR1 LGHNA and CDR2 YNFKEQ. With 0 bases clipped from V and 8 bases from J, the junction kept 15 bases outside the gene matches. The CDR3 has 17 residues.

The chain recombines TRBV28 with TRBJ1-5, with 9 bases matching TRBD1. V lost 5 bases and J lost 6; bases outside the gene matches: 5. CDR3 length equals 14 residues. The germline V gene encodes CDR1 MDHEN and CDR2 SYDVKM. The CDR3 sequence: CASSQGQGLQPQHF. Written as DNA, the CDR3 is TGTGCCAGCAGTCAAGGACAGGGGCTTCAGCCCCAGCATTTT.

The rearrangement uses TRBV29-1 and TRBJ2-3; D gene uncertain. The CDR3 is made up of 19 amino acids. Trimming cost V 1 base and J 4 bases, with 27 bases left between them. Germline V CDR1 and CDR2: SQVTM, ANQGSEA. CDR3 bases: TGCAGCGTTGAAGTGATACTGGGTACTACACACCCGCGTGCAGATACGCAGTATTTT. Amino acids: CSVEVILGTTHPRADTQYF.

The DNA for the CDR3 is TGCGCCAGCAGCCAACACGGCGGGTACGAGCAGTACTTC. Its protein is CASSQHGGYEQYF. The chain couples TRBV4-1 to TRBJ2-7; D might be TRBD2 (5 bases). The germline CDR1 and CDR2 sequences are MGHRA and YSYEKL. Trimming stripped 2 bases from V and 4 bases from J, with 9 bases between. This CDR3 region has 13 residues.

The chain is built from TRBV27 and TRBJ1-5, with 7 bases identical to TRBD1. Losses at the gene ends were 2 bases for V and 6 bases for J; bases not matched to a gene: 4. This CDR3 is built from 14 residues. Germline V gene sequence: CDR1 MNHEY, CDR2 SMNVEV (reference sequence). This chain's CDR3 is CASSLRTGVQPQHF. The CDR3 nucleotides are TGTGCCAGCAGTTTACGAACAGGGGTTCAGCCCCAGCATTTT.

The rearrangement links TRBV5-6 to TRBJ1-4; unclear D gene. The CDR3 runs to 13 residues. Germline lookup yields CDR1 SGHDT and CDR2 YYEEEE. With 4 bases removed from V and 4 bases from J, the gap between germline ends came to 8 bases. The CDR3, as DNA: TGTGCCAGCAGCCTGGGCGTTAATGAAAAACTGTTTTTT. Translation gives CASSLGVNEKLFF.

The chain couples TRBV7-6 to TRBJ1-6, with no clear D. Germline V gene sequence: CDR1 SGHVS, CDR2 FNYEAQ. V lost 6 bases and J 0 bases, leaving 6 bases between the germline ends. The CDR3 is 14 amino acids. The CDR3 DNA reads as TGTGCCAGCAGTGGCCGCTCCTATAATTCACCCCTCCACTTT. Its protein is CASSGRSYNSPLHF. Together with reference TRBV7-6 and TRBJ1-6, the CDR3 gives the full variable domain: GAGVSQSPRYKVTKRGQDVALRCDPISGHVSLYWYRQALGQGPEFLTYFNYEAQQDKSGLPNDRFSAERPEGSISTLTIQRTEQRDSAMYRCASSGRSYNSPLHFGNGTRLTVT.

The chain is built from TRBV29-1 and TRBJ2-1; the match to TRBD2 covers 7 bases. CDR3 size: 14 residues. The V and J ends lost 3 bases and 4 bases, in that order; junction bases with no gene match: 6. Germline CDR1 and CDR2: SQVTM and ANQGSEA. CDR3 in amino acids: CSVEGDYRYNEQFF. In nucleotides, the CDR3 is TGCAGCGTTGAGGGGGACTACCGTTACAATGAGCAGTTCTTC.